Given below is one T cell receptor beta chain in context. Its antigen is undetermined. Both 60 Vbeta primers and 13 Jbeta primers went into the PCR. Sequencing was performed with immunoSEQ multiplex PCR; in TCRdb, only in-frame clones are kept and a portion is missing. The table has about 140,000 clones, 70% to 90% seen once. The data were obtained in a study of cytomegalovirus exposure and HLA in healthy donors. Trimming took off 3 bases at V and 5 bases at J, with 13 bases between the two ends. The germline V gene encodes CDR1 LGHNA and CDR2 YNFKEQ. The CDR3 totals 14 residues. Study results and caveats: Most CMV-associated TCR beta chains were later found to appear HLA-restricted.

Sequencing was carried out using PBMCs. This rearrangement joins TRBV4-2 to TRBJ1-1, with TRBD1 as a possible D gene (5 bases). The clonotype was recovered from a man aged 45-60 years in good health and CMV-seronegative. The CDR3 protein is CASSHSDRGTEAFF. CDR3 nucleotides: TGTGCCAGCAGCCACAGTGACCGGGGGACTGAAGCTTTCTTT.